This TCR beta chain was observed in a study of T-cell reconstitution after alpha-beta-depleted transplantation in children (dated by TCRdb to the mid-2010s). Some background on the complete study: The study quantitatively tracked T-cell immune reconstitution after TCRalphabeta/CD19-depleted allogeneic hematopoietic cell transplantation in children using TCR repertoire profiling. Beyond this particular receptor, the publication reports: In some patients, the high TCRbeta diversity seen at day 60 was put down to recipient T cells and intrathymic progenitors that had survived conditioning. Hyperexpanded clone frequencies declined over subsequent months; after one year, T-cell counts and TCRbeta diversity were mostly attributed to newly produced T cells. Apparently early alphabetaT-cell count recovery about two months after transplant reportedly relied on only several hundred rapidly expanded clones derived from non-depleted graft cells.

The library relied on PCR. Sequenced using an Illumina HiSeq 2500. To normalize quantification of the TCRbeta repertoire, the TCR libraries were built with molecular barcoding that relied on unique molecular identifiers. TCRdb reprocessed the public reads (quality trimming at Q25 with fastp, clone calling with MiXCR) and kept in-frame beta chains. Rows matching on CDR3 protein sequence are summarized as one entry with the most common DNA and genes. This sample lists around 960,000 distinct CDR3 sequences; under 30% were detected once. The leading ten clones occupy under 30% of the sample. Read against the paper, the sample's treatment or condition label means: allogeneic hematopoietic cell transplantation with graft depleted of TCRalphabeta T cells and CD19 B cells. The transplant recipients were children given TCRalphabeta/CD19-depleted allogeneic hematopoietic cell grafts. Clipping removes 10 bases from V and 4 bases from J, with 14 as the unmatched junction base count. The germline V gene encodes CDR1 ENHRY and CDR2 SYGVKD. The CDR3 runs 15 residues from the cysteine to the phenylalanine. CDR3 DNA only is kept here, 45 bases in frame from base 1.

As concerns this clonotype: It lacks a known antigen. No much larger clone exists at a distance of one base, and base qualities are not known.

The clonotype comes from a boy younger than two who had a stem cell transplant for SCID, so the T cells may come from the graft donor. Source: PBMCs, mostly from graft donor cells, taken 360 days after TCRalphabeta/CD19-depleted stem cell transplant. The sequence is built from TRBV10-3 and TRBJ2-5; 8 junctional bases match TRBD2. The DNA sequence is given as TGTGCCACCGCATCGCAACGGGGGGGCCGAGAGACCCAGTACTTC. It is translated as CATASQRGGRETQYF.